The clone carrying this TCR beta chain was detected once. The antigen is undetermined. Germline-derived CDR1 and CDR2 are SQVTM and ANQGSEA. There are 12 residues in the CDR3. Trimming shortened V by 7 bases and J by 6 bases, and 13 bases separated the two germline ends. This sample is part of a study of cytotoxic CD8 clonotypes in ibrutinib-treated CLL. As for the study in general: The samples contained 255,043 productive templates on average. They also contained an average of around 94,000 productive rearrangements. Study-wide findings and caveats: Rare overall, public clonotypes shrank or held steady under therapy. The times at which samples were taken varied between sustained-remission and progressing patients. Clonality increased at ibrutinib response and stayed stable in sustained remission. At progression, however, it fell back toward baseline.

TCRdb's table, derived via immunoSEQ multiplex PCR, lists solely in-frame clones and lacks some. Among some 200,000 clones listed, roughly 65% were seen once. This receptor was obtained from a human donor with chronic lymphocytic leukemia. The sample was PBMCs, taken after 12 months of ibrutinib treatment. The chain uses TRBV29-1 and TRBJ2-1; D call uncertain. The CDR3 spells CSANRVRNEQFF. The CDR3 region has the DNA TGCAGCGCCAATAGGGTGCGCAATGAGCAGTTCTTC.